Listed below are T cell receptor beta chains from one sample, sequenced in a study of blood T cell repertoires in COVID-19. Here immunoSEQ multiplex PCR was the method, and the copy in TCRdb shows in-frame clones only, minus some. Of tens of thousands of clones in the sample, 90% were seen once. The sequenced sample was peripheral blood. All receptors come from a woman of 80 years or more with acute or convalescent COVID-19. Both conserved end residues are part of each CDR3. Each record gives: CDR3 DNA, CDR3 protein, D gene, J gene, clone size, V gene. D genes are given only for firm matches. Rows give clone size only sometimes, using once, few, many, or a class for an expanded clone.

CDR3 DNA: TGTGCCAGTGGCGGGGGTCTAGCGGGAGCCGTAGGGACCCAGTACTTC
CDR3 protein: CASGGGLAGAVGTQYF
D gene: TRBD2
J gene: TRBJ2-5
clone size: NA
V gene: TRBV5-8

CDR3 DNA: TGCGCCAGCAGCTTGGCCGGGGGGACAGGGGATTCACCCCTCCACTTT
CDR3 protein: CASSLAGGTGDSPLHF
D gene: TRBD1
J gene: TRBJ1-6
clone size: NA
V gene: TRBV5-1

CDR3 DNA: TGTGCCAGCAGCGAGACACATGGCTCCTATAATTCACCCCTCCACTTT
CDR3 protein: CASSETHGSYNSPLHF
D gene: NA
J gene: TRBJ1-6
clone size: NA
V gene: TRBV7-9

CDR3 DNA: TGCGCCAGCAGCCTCGGACTAGCGGGTTTTTCGGAGACCCAGTACTTC
CDR3 protein: CASSLGLAGFSETQYF
D gene: TRBD2
J gene: TRBJ2-5
clone size: NA
V gene: TRBV5-1

CDR3 DNA: TGTGCCAGCAGCCCTGGCAACAATTTCGATGAGCAGTTCTTC
CDR3 protein: CASSPGNNFDEQFF
D gene: NA
J gene: TRBJ2-1
clone size: NA
V gene: TRBV7-3

CDR3 DNA: TGTGCCAGCAGCTTAGGGAAGGGGGATGGCACTGAAGCTTTCTTT
CDR3 protein: CASSLGKGDGTEAFF
D gene: NA
J gene: TRBJ1-1
clone size: NA
V gene: TRBV11-3

CDR3 DNA: TGCGCCAGCAGGCGGGACAGCAGCATGAACACTGAAGCTTTCTTT
CDR3 protein: CASRRDSSMNTEAFF
D gene: TRBD1
J gene: TRBJ1-1
clone size: NA
V gene: TRBV5-1

CDR3 DNA: TGTGCCAGCAGTAGGGAACTAGCGCTCCAAGAGACCCAGTACTTC
CDR3 protein: CASSRELALQETQYF
D gene: TRBD2
J gene: TRBJ2-5
clone size: NA
V gene: TRBV5-5

CDR3 DNA: TGTGCCAGTGAGACAGGGGGATCTGGAAACACCATATATTTT
CDR3 protein: CASETGGSGNTIYF
D gene: TRBD1
J gene: TRBJ1-3
clone size: NA
V gene: TRBV6-5

CDR3 DNA: TGTGCCAGTAGTATAGGACAGGGAATATCGACAAGCAATCAGCCCCAGCATTTT
CDR3 protein: CASSIGQGISTSNQPQHF
D gene: TRBD1
J gene: TRBJ1-5
clone size: NA
V gene: TRBV19

CDR3 DNA: TGTGCCAGCAGCTTAGAAGACAGGGCCCAGCCCCAGCATTTT
CDR3 protein: CASSLEDRAQPQHF
D gene: TRBD1
J gene: TRBJ1-5
clone size: NA
V gene: TRBV7-2

CDR3 DNA: TGTGCCAGCCGGGAGCCCTCCTACAATGAGCAGTTCTTC
CDR3 protein: CASREPSYNEQFF
D gene: NA
J gene: TRBJ2-1
clone size: NA
V gene: TRBV6-5

CDR3 DNA: TGTGCCAGCAGCCCAATGGGACAGAACTATGGCTACACCTTC
CDR3 protein: CASSPMGQNYGYTF
D gene: TRBD1
J gene: TRBJ1-2
clone size: few
V gene: TRBV3-1/TRBV3-2

CDR3 DNA: TGTGCCAGCAGCCCAGACAGGGGAGGGCTCTTTAACTATGGCTACACCTTC
CDR3 protein: CASSPDRGGLFNYGYTF
D gene: TRBD1
J gene: TRBJ1-2
clone size: NA
V gene: TRBV7-9

CDR3 DNA: TGTGCCTCCCGGTCCTCCTACGAGCAGTACTTC
CDR3 protein: CASRSSYEQYF
D gene: NA
J gene: TRBJ2-7
clone size: NA
V gene: TRBV6-5

CDR3 DNA: TGTGCCTGGAGCACGGGTGGCAATCAGCCCCAGCATTTT
CDR3 protein: CAWSTGGNQPQHF
D gene: NA
J gene: TRBJ1-5
clone size: NA
V gene: TRBV30

CDR3 DNA: TGTGCCAGCAGCCAGGACAGGGTTAATGAAAAACTGTTTTTT
CDR3 protein: CASSQDRVNEKLFF
D gene: TRBD1
J gene: TRBJ1-4
clone size: NA
V gene: TRBV4-2

CDR3 DNA: TGTGCCACTCCCCCTAGGCCCCAGCATTTT
CDR3 protein: CATPPRPQHF
D gene: NA
J gene: TRBJ1-5
clone size: NA
V gene: TRBV27

CDR3 DNA: TGTGCCAGCAAAACCACCGGGGGGCGGGGGGTCGAAGCTTTCTTT
CDR3 protein: CASKTTGGRGVEAFF
D gene: NA
J gene: TRBJ1-1
clone size: once
V gene: TRBV27

CDR3 DNA: TGTGCCAGCACCCCACAGGTCCGGGAGCAGTACTTC
CDR3 protein: CASTPQVREQYF
D gene: NA
J gene: TRBJ2-7
clone size: NA
V gene: TRBV2

CDR3 DNA: TGTGCCAGCAGCTTAGTCCCTTCCTACGAGCAGTACTTC
CDR3 protein: CASSLVPSYEQYF
D gene: NA
J gene: TRBJ2-7
clone size: once
V gene: TRBV11-2

CDR3 DNA: TGCGCCAGCAGCCGAGAACTCCAGGCGGGACCTTACGAGCAGTACTTC
CDR3 protein: CASSRELQAGPYEQYF
D gene: NA
J gene: TRBJ2-7
clone size: NA
V gene: TRBV4-3